Here is one T cell receptor beta chain with its context. Its target is unknown. This CDR3 has 14 amino acids. V dropped 3 bases and J dropped 5; count of bases not matched to a gene: 7. Germline-derived CDR1 and CDR2 are SQVTM and ANQGSEA. The sample originates from a study of cytomegalovirus exposure and HLA in healthy donors. General study points: What TCR beta sequences reportedly achieved was accurate prediction of HLA-A and HLA-B alleles in most subjects. There were some V segments, including TRBV6-2 and TRBV6-3, excluded as indistinguishable.

The primer mix had 60 Vbeta and 13 Jbeta primers. The table came from immunoSEQ multiplex PCR; TCRdb's copy has only in-frame clones and leaves some out. Of 74,000 or so clones listed, 65% to 70% are singletons. Source material: PBMCs. The chain has TRBV29-1 and TRBJ1-1; TRBD1 matches 9 bases. This sequence originates from a woman younger than 45 in good health and CMV-seronegative. CDR3 amino acids: CSVEEDRGGTEAFF. The CDR3 DNA is TGCAGCGTTGAGGAGGACAGGGGAGGGACTGAAGCTTTCTTT. Combining the CDR3 with reference TRBV29-1 and TRBJ1-1 gives the whole variable domain SAVISQKPSRDICQRGTSLTIQCQVDSQVTMMFWYRQQPGQSLTLIATANQGSEATYESGFVIDKFPISRPNLTFSTLTVSNMSPEDSSIYLCSVEEDRGGTEAFFGQGTRLTVV.